This T cell receptor (beta chain) came from a study of beta chain features in type 1 diabetes. Study outcomes and limitations: A pattern of fewer insertions and more deletions at VDJ junctions was seen in type 1 diabetes patients. For patients and controls alike, PCR might favor shorter templates to the same degree. Shortening of TCRB CDR3s, moderate but significant, appeared in all four CD4+ subsets of Type 1 diabetes patients. Compared with healthy donors, patients appeared to share more similar naive, central memory and regulatory TCRB repertoires.

This CDR3 is built from 16 residues. The germline CDR1 and CDR2 sequences are SQVTM and ANQGSEA. Trimming cost V 0 bases and J 1 base; bases outside gene matches: 5. On this clone: What it binds is unknown.

The entirety of the isolated RNA underwent reverse transcription, so expressed TCRB transcripts were sequenced. Generated by immunoSEQ multiplex PCR, the TCRdb table keeps only in-frame clones and is missing some. The repertoire holds about 390,000 clones, with roughly 9.8% as singletons. V and J are TRBV29-1 and TRBJ2-5; 10 bases match TRBD2. The receptor was derived from a man aged 25 to 40 with type 1 diabetes. Sequenced sample: central memory CD4+ T cells from blood. As DNA, the CDR3 is TGCAGCGTTGAAGATCATGGACTAGCGGCCCAAGAGACCCAGTACTTC. This sequence encodes CSVEDHGLAAQETQYF.